The entry below describes one TCR beta chain. This record belongs to a study of T-cell memory formation after mild COVID-19. TCRdb used MiXCR to reprocess the 5' RACE reads, holding one entry per CDR3 protein. The table shows 300,000 to 400,000 distinct CDR3 sequences, with approximately 14% occurring only once. Trimming took 5 bases from V and 2 from J, leaving 14 bases between them. Germline loops: CDR1 KGHSH, CDR2 LQKENI. This CDR3 has 15 residues. The receptor's source is a young man who had mild COVID-19 (a few samples of this study predate the infection). Cell type and time point are not known. The rearrangement links TRBV18 to TRBJ2-3; D could derive from TRBD1 or TRBD2 (5 bases each). Specimen: PBMCs or a T cell subset sorted from them (not recorded which). CDR3 nucleotide sequence: TGTGCCAGCTCAAGACCCGGGACGGACACAGATACGCAGTATTTT. Encoded protein: CASSRPGTDTDTQYF.